The 12 T cell receptor beta chains listed next were all sequenced from one sample in a study of blood T cell repertoires in COVID-19. Profiling relied on immunoSEQ multiplex PCR, and the TCRdb table lists in-frame clones only, not all of them. The sample consists of approximately 170,000 clones, around 90% of them appearing once. Sequences were obtained from peripheral blood. All receptors derive from a man aged 60 to 69 with active or convalescent COVID-19.

This rearrangement joins TRBV7-2 to TRBJ1-1; D may be TRBD1 (5 bases). The CDR3 consists of 15 residues. Per the germline V gene, CDR1 is SGHTA and CDR2 is FQGNSA. V was pared by 1 base and J by 4 bases, with 13 bases between. CDR3 nucleotide sequence: TGTGCCAGCAGCTTAGAAGGGACTCCGGGCACTGAAGCTTTCTTT. It is translated as CASSLEGTPGTEAFF.

The rearrangement joins TRBV21-1 to TRBJ2-1; TRBD2, as called in the table, went unchecked against the DNA. TRBV21-1 has pseudogene status. The CDR3 spans 17 residues. Here the CDR3 reads CASSPSLAPSSYNEQFF. DNA of the CDR3: TGTGCCAGCAGCCCCTCGCTAGCGCCTAGCTCCTACAATGAGCAGTTCTTC.

Comments on this clone: Other DNA sequences in the same sample also yield this CDR3. This chain uses TRBV25-1 with TRBJ1-1, with no clear D. Trimming cost V 2 bases and J 1 base, with 8 bases left between them. Germline CDR1 MGHDK, CDR2 SYGVNS. The CDR3 extends over 14 amino acids. CDR3 nucleotides: TGTGCCAGCAGTGAACCAGGAAAGAACACTGAAGCTTTCTTT. The encoded protein is CASSEPGKNTEAFF. Complete variable domain (other parts from reference TRBV25-1 and TRBJ1-1): EADIYQTPRYLVIGTGKKITLECSQTMGHDKMYWYQQDPGMELHLIHYSYGVNSTEKGDLSSESTVSRIRTEHFPLTLESARPSHTSQYLCASSEPGKNTEAFFGQGTRLTVV.

This chain connects TRBV28 to TRBJ1-3; no firm D call. From germline, CDR1 is MDHEN and CDR2 SYDVKM. The length of the CDR3 is 12 residues. V was cut by 5 bases and J by 1 base, with 3 bases left in between. CDR3: CASSPSGNTIYF. CDR3 DNA: TGTGCCAGCAGTCCTTCTGGAAACACCATATATTTT.

This clone turned up a few times. This rearrangement joins TRBV12-5 to TRBJ2-1; maybe TRBD1 (5 bases). V gave up 1 base and J gave up 6 bases, with 13 bases separating them. The CDR3 covers 15 residues. Per germline, CDR1 LGHNT and CDR2 FRNRAP. CDR3 nucleotides: TGTGCTAGTGGTTTGGGGCAGGGAAGGGGCAATGAGCAGTTCTTC. Its protein is CASGLGQGRGNEQFF.

J is TRBJ2-1 and V is TRBV7-8; D might be TRBD1 (5 bases). The germline V gene has CDR1 SGHVS and CDR2 FQNEAQ. Trimming cost V 1 base and J 8 bases, with 9 bases left between them. The CDR3 loop spans 13 amino acids. The CDR3 spells CASSLGQWDEQFF. The CDR3, as DNA: TGTGCCAGCAGCTTAGGACAGTGGGATGAGCAGTTCTTC. Filled out from reference TRBV7-8 and TRBJ2-1, the complete variable domain reads GAGVSQSPRYKVAKRGQDVALRCDPISGHVSLFWYQQALGQGPEFLTYFQNEAQLDKSGLPSDRFFAERPEGSVSTLKIQRTQQEDSAVYLCASSLGQWDEQFFGPGTRLTVL.

The chain recombines TRBV18 with TRBJ2-3; D possibly corresponds to TRBD2 (6 bases). The CDR3 length is 16 residues. Trimming left V 3 bases short and J 2 bases short, with 15 bases between. Germline V gives CDR1 KGHSH, CDR2 LQKENI. CDR3 sequence reads: CASSPGTSLHTDTQYF. CDR3 nucleotide sequence: TGTGCCAGCTCACCTGGGACTTCGTTACACACAGATACGCAGTATTTT.

The chain carries TRBV5-8 and TRBJ1-1; D unresolved. This CDR3 region has 16 residues. The germline V gene encodes CDR1 SGHTS and CDR2 YDEGEE. The V gene lost 4 bases and the J gene lost 1 base, with 17 bases spanning the gap. CDR3 protein: CASSPTITRWNTEAFF. CDR3 nucleotides: TGTGCCAGCAGCCCAACTATTACACGGTGGAACACTGAAGCTTTCTTT.

The sample holds one count of this clone. V and J are TRBV12-2 and TRBJ2-6; TRBD1 is the table's D call and was not checked against the DNA. TRBV12-2 is described as a pseudogene. This CDR3 spans 22 amino acids. The CDR3 DNA follows: TGTGCAAGTCGCTTAGCAGTACAGGGGGCGATCCCCCGAAACTCTGGGGCCAACGTCCTGACTTTC. Its protein product is CASRLAVQGAIPRNSGANVLTF.

Here the CDR3 DNA reads TGTGCCAGCAGTGAATTCCGGAGGGTGTTTGCTGGTGAGCAGTTCTTC. Its translation is CASSEFRRVFAGEQFF. The rearrangement links TRBV25-1 to TRBJ2-1; perhaps TRBD2 as D (6 bases). CDR3 length: 16 amino acids. V was trimmed by 1 base and J by 9 bases, leaving 19 bases between them. Germline-derived CDR1 and CDR2 are MGHDK and SYGVNS.

This clone has just one count. The gene calls are TRBV7-2 and TRBJ2-3; 12 bases line up with TRBD2. The germline gives CDR1 SGHTA, CDR2 FQGNSA. CDR3 length: 15 amino acids. The V and J ends lost 3 bases and 3 bases, in that order; junction bases with no gene match: 1. CDR3 amino acids: CASSLTSGSTDTQYF. CDR3 in DNA: TGTGCCAGCAGCTTGACTAGCGGGAGTACAGATACGCAGTATTTT. Together with reference TRBV7-2 and TRBJ2-3, the CDR3 gives the full variable domain: GAGVSQSPSNKVTEKGKDVELRCDPISGHTALYWYRQSLGQGLEFLIYFQGNSAPDKSGLPSDRFSAERTGGSVSTLTIQRTQQEDSAVYLCASSLTSGSTDTQYFGPGTRLTVL.

This chain joins TRBV5-1 and TRBJ2-2; D gene ambiguous. This CDR3 spans 12 amino acids. Trimming removed 7 bases from V and 6 bases from J, with 10 bases in between. Germline CDR1 SGHRS, CDR2 YFSETQ. The CDR3 here is CASRPTAGELFF. Written as DNA, the CDR3 is TGCGCCAGCCGCCCCACAGCCGGGGAGCTGTTTTTT.